Following are 9 T cell receptor beta chains from one sample sequenced in a study of blood T cell repertoires in COVID-19. Sequencing used immunoSEQ multiplex PCR; TCRdb keeps in-frame clones, though not all of them. The sample carries about 130,000 clones, 86% recorded once. What was sequenced was PBMCs or T cells enriched from blood (not recorded which). The receptors here all came from a woman aged 45 to 65 who had recovered from COVID-19.

This sequence joins TRBV18 and TRBJ2-2, with 9 bases that match TRBD1. CDR1 and CDR2 from the germline V gene are KGHSH and LQKENI. Trimming took 5 bases from V and 1 from J; bases not matched to a gene: 14. The CDR3 loop spans 19 amino acids. CDR3 in amino acids: CASSTTGTGISGNTGELFF. The DNA for the CDR3 is TGTGCCAGCTCAACAACCGGGACAGGGATAAGTGGGAACACCGGGGAGCTGTTTTTT.

The rearrangement uses TRBV7-3 and TRBJ1-2, with D possibly TRBD1 on 5 matching bases. Germline CDR1 reads SGHTA; CDR2 reads FQGTGA. V lost 3 bases to trimming and J lost 13 bases, with 18 bases between them. The CDR3 is made up of 13 amino acids. The CDR3 DNA sequence: TGTGCCAGCAGCTTCAGCAGGGCCAACCAACTCACCTTC. Its translation: CASSFSRANQLTF.

This chain joins TRBV29-1 and TRBJ2-3; 8 bases agree with TRBD1. V lost 6 bases, J lost 1 base, and 3 bases stayed unmatched. This CDR3 is built from 13 residues. From germline, CDR1 is SQVTM and CDR2 ANQGSEA. CDR3 bases: TGCAGCGTGATGACAGGGGGCACAGATACGCAGTATTTT. Translation: CSVMTGGTDTQYF.

This clone showed up just a few times. The chain carries TRBV5-1 and TRBJ1-6; D unclear. Trimming took 0 bases from V and 5 from J, leaving 9 bases between them. CDR3 length: 15 residues. Germline lookup yields CDR1 SGHRS and CDR2 YFSETQ. The CDR3, as DNA: TGCGCCAGCAGCTTGGATGGGAGTGATAATTCACCCCTCCACTTT. It codes for CASSLDGSDNSPLHF. Complete variable domain (other parts from reference TRBV5-1 and TRBJ1-6): KAGVTQTPRYLIKTRGQQVTLSCSPISGHRSVSWYQQTPGQGLQFLFEYFSETQRNKGNFPGRFSGRQFSNSRSEMNVSTLELGDSALYLCASSLDGSDNSPLHFGNGTRLTVT.

V usage is TRBV6-1 and J usage is TRBJ1-2; TRBD1 matches 11 bases. The germline V gene has CDR1 MNHNS and CDR2 SASEGT. CDR3 length equals 16 residues. V dropped 1 base and J dropped 6; count of bases not matched to a gene: 7. The CDR3 DNA follows: TGTGCCAGCAGTGAAGGGGGACAGGGGGGACTGAATGGCTACACCTTC. Translating it yields CASSEGGQGGLNGYTF.

The chain uses TRBV9 and TRBJ2-3; TRBD2 agrees at 13 bases. Germline V gives CDR1 SGDLS, CDR2 YYNGEE. V lost 0 bases, J lost 4 bases, and 8 bases stayed unmatched. The CDR3 has 18 residues. This chain's CDR3 is CASSVVGTSGVYSDTQYF. DNA for the CDR3: TGTGCCAGCAGCGTAGTAGGGACTAGCGGGGTCTACTCAGATACGCAGTATTTT.

This chain joins TRBV11-1 and TRBJ2-3; a possible D gene is TRBD2 (6 bases). Germline CDR1 reads SGHAT; CDR2 reads FQDESV (reference sequence). Deletions cut 0 bases from V and 5 bases from J, with 9 bases between. This CDR3 contains 14 residues. The CDR3 nucleotides are TGTGCCAGCAGCTTAGCCGGGGGAGGAGATACGCAGTATTTT. Residues: CASSLAGGGDTQYF. The full variable domain, with the rest looked up from reference TRBV11-1 and TRBJ2-3, is EAEVAQSPRYKITEKSQAVAFWCDPISGHATLYWYRQILGQGPELLVQFQDESVVDDSQLPKDRFSAERLKGVDSTLKIQPAELGDSAMYLCASSLAGGGDTQYFGPGTRLTVL.

The chain uses TRBV25-1 and TRBJ2-7, with a tentative D call TRBD1 (7 bases). CDR1 and CDR2 (germline): MGHDK, SYGVNS. V was cut by 4 bases and J by 3 bases, with 19 bases left in between. CDR3 length: 16 amino acids. The CDR3 nucleotides read TGTGCCAGCAGTGGGTCCCCGGAGGGGGCAGGCTACGAGCAGTACTTC. This sequence encodes CASSGSPEGAGYEQYF.

The DNA of the CDR3 is TGTGCCTGGAGAACGGGACAGAACACTGAAGCTTTCTTT. Amino acid sequence: CAWRTGQNTEAFF. This rearrangement joins TRBV30 to TRBJ1-1; a possible D gene is TRBD1 (6 bases). V was pared by 3 bases and J by 1 base, with 9 bases between. This CDR3 has 13 residues. Germline-derived CDR1 and CDR2 are GTSNPN and SVGIG (reference sequence). The full variable domain, completed using reference TRBV30 and TRBJ1-1, is SQTIHQWPATLVQPVGSPLSLECTVEGTSNPNLYWYRQAAGRGLQLLFYSVGIGQISSEVPQNLSASRPQDRQFILSSKKLLLSDSGFYLCAWRTGQNTEAFFGQGTRLTVV.